The 25 T cell receptor beta chains below all came from one sample that was sequenced in a study of T cell responses to AZD1222 COVID-19 vaccine. Measured with immunoSEQ multiplex PCR; TCRdb has only the in-frame clones, and not every one. The table has 200,000 or so clones, approximately 91% seen once. This material consisted of peripheral blood, taken on day 0 of AZD1222 vaccination. The receptors originated from an adult in good health.

The chain has TRBV10-3 and TRBJ2-2; 10 bases map to TRBD2. Germline V CDR1 and CDR2: ENHRY, SYGVKD. The V segment lost 6 bases and the J segment 7 bases; nucleotides outside the gene matches: 5. This CDR3 has 14 amino acids. The CDR3: CAIRASGSDGELFF. Here the CDR3 DNA reads TGTGCCATCAGGGCTAGCGGGAGCGACGGGGAGCTGTTTTTT.

This chain connects TRBV5-4 to TRBJ2-7, with D possibly TRBD2 on 5 matching bases. The V and J ends lost 4 bases and 2 bases respectively, with 13 bases between them. The CDR3 length is 14 residues. Germline loops: CDR1 SGHNT, CDR2 YYREEE (reference sequence). CDR3 DNA: TGTGCCAGCAGCACCCTACTAGGAACCTACGAGCAGTACTTC. Encoded protein: CASSTLLGTYEQYF.

The chain is built from TRBV29-1 and TRBJ2-1; 9 nucleotides align to TRBD2. The CDR3 length is 14 residues. Germline CDR1 and CDR2: SQVTM and ANQGSEA. J was trimmed by 8 bases and V by 2 bases; bases with no gene match: 7. The CDR3 sequence: CSVEWGLAFYEQFF. The CDR3 DNA sequence: TGCAGCGTTGAATGGGGACTAGCTTTTTATGAGCAGTTCTTC.

Points on this clone: An end of the junction does not agree with germline; a read error may underlie this. CDR3 nucleotide sequence: TGTGCCAGCAACAGGGACAGGGATTCTCCCCTCCACTTT. The encoded protein is CASNRDRDSPLHF. The V gene is TRBV2, the J gene TRBJ1-6; 9 bases agree with TRBD1. The germline gives CDR1 SNHLY, CDR2 FYNNEI. CDR3 length: 13 residues.

The V gene is TRBV5-6, the J gene TRBJ1-2, with 9 bases lining up with TRBD1. Trimming removed 5 bases from V and 3 bases from J; junction bases left unmatched: 11. This CDR3 has 16 amino acids. CDR1 and CDR2 (germline): SGHDT, YYEEEE. CDR3 in amino acids: CASRWGWTGDDYGYTF. CDR3 DNA sequence: TGTGCCAGCAGGTGGGGCTGGACAGGGGACGACTATGGCTACACCTTC. Looking up the rest from reference TRBV5-6 and TRBJ1-2 gives the full variable domain: DAGVTQSPTHLIKTRGQQVTLRCSPKSGHDTVSWYQQALGQGPQFIFQYYEEEERQRGNFPDRFSGHQFPNYSSELNVNALLLGDSALYLCASRWGWTGDDYGYTFGSGTRLTVV.

The chain uses TRBV7-9 and TRBJ1-4; 9 bases line up with TRBD1. The V gene end was trimmed by 5 bases and the J gene end by 8 bases; junction bases not matched to a gene: 6. This CDR3 is built from 14 residues. CDR1 is SEHNR, CDR2 FQNEAQ, per germline (reference sequence). In nucleotides, the CDR3 is TGTGCCAGCAGCCGGGACAGGGCGGACGAAAAACTGTTTTTT. Translated, it gives CASSRDRADEKLFF.

V is TRBV24-1 and J is TRBJ2-2; D is possibly TRBD1 (6 bases). CDR3 length: 14 amino acids. The V end was cut by 7 bases, the J end by 0 bases, with 8 bases between. The germline CDR1 and CDR2 sequences are KGHDR and SFDVKD. Here the CDR3 DNA reads TGTGCCACCAGACAGGGCACGAACACCGGGGAGCTGTTTTTT. Protein: CATRQGTNTGELFF.

In this sample, this clone turned up once. This chain uses TRBV28 with TRBJ1-2; TRBD1 matches 8 bases. The CDR3 extends over 14 amino acids. V shed 5 bases and J 1 base; nucleotides not matched to a gene: 3. Germline V gene lookup returns CDR1 MDHEN and CDR2 SYDVKM. CDR3 DNA: TGTGCCAGCAGTGTGACAGGGGATAACTATGGCTACACCTTC. It codes for CASSVTGDNYGYTF.

The genes are TRBV5-1 and TRBJ1-2, with D possibly being TRBD1 (5 bases). CDR1 and CDR2 (germline): SGHRS, YFSETQ. With 3 bases removed from V and 2 bases from J, the gap between germline ends came to 23 bases. This CDR3 spans 18 amino acids. The CDR3 sequence: CASSSPSGPARENYGYTF. CDR3 sequence (DNA): TGCGCCAGCAGCTCCCCGTCTGGGCCGGCCAGGGAAAACTATGGCTACACCTTC.

This clone was observed once. The chain joins TRBV6-1 to TRBJ2-5; D possibly corresponds to TRBD2 (5 bases). The CDR3 length is 14 residues. Trimming stripped 1 base from V and 4 bases from J, with 10 bases between. Per the germline V gene, CDR1 is MNHNS and CDR2 is SASEGT. The CDR3 DNA sequence: TGTGCCAGCAGTGAAGGGGGAGTCGGAGAGACCCAGTACTTC. Its translation is CASSEGGVGETQYF.

The V gene is TRBV25-1, the J gene TRBJ1-2, with 8 bases aligning to TRBD1. CDR3 size: 15 residues. Looked up from germline, CDR1 is MGHDK and CDR2 is SYGVNS. The J segment lost 2 bases and the V segment lost 2 bases, leaving 4 bases of the junction unmatched. CDR3 amino acids: CASSERTGWNYGYTF. The CDR3 region has the DNA TGTGCCAGCAGTGAACGGACAGGGTGGAACTATGGCTACACCTTC.

The chain employs TRBV4-1 and TRBJ1-2, with D possibly TRBD1 on 6 matching bases. The CDR3 extends over 15 amino acids. CDR1 and CDR2 (germline): MGHRA, YSYEKL. Trimming left V 0 bases short and J 2 bases short, with 10 bases between. As DNA, the CDR3 is TGCGCCAGCAGCCAAGACGGGGGCAGGAACTATGGCTACACCTTC. Amino acid sequence: CASSQDGGRNYGYTF.

V is TRBV9 and J is TRBJ1-1, with D possibly matching TRBD1 (5 bases). Trimming removed 3 bases from V and 0 bases from J, with 12 bases in between. The CDR3 extends over 15 amino acids. Germline lookup yields CDR1 SGDLS and CDR2 YYNGEE. The CDR3 protein is CASSAGGRMNTEAFF. The CDR3, as DNA: TGTGCCAGCAGCGCCGGGGGACGGATGAACACTGAAGCTTTCTTT.

The chain recombines TRBV2 with TRBJ1-5; the D is unclear. Germline CDR1 is SNHLY and CDR2 is FYNNEI. The CDR3 has 12 amino acids. Trimming removed 5 bases from V and 6 bases from J, with 8 bases in between. CDR3 sequence (DNA): TGTGCCAGCAGTATTGAAGGTCAGCCCCAGCATTTT. Its protein product is CASSIEGQPQHF.

This rearrangement joins TRBV7-8 to TRBJ1-1; D remains unclear. Trimming shortened V by 1 base and J by 0 bases, and 6 bases separated the two germline ends. The CDR3 covers 14 residues. CDR1 SGHVS and CDR2 FQNEAQ come from the germline V gene. The CDR3 DNA reads TGTGCCAGCAGCTTAGAGATCATGAACACTGAAGCTTTCTTT. This translates into CASSLEIMNTEAFF.

The V call is TRBV28, the J call TRBJ1-5; no firm D call. The CDR3 covers 15 residues. V was shortened by 6 bases and J by 1 base, with 13 bases between the two germline ends. Germline assignment: CDR1 MDHEN and CDR2 SYDVKM. The CDR3, as DNA: TGTGCCAGCAGGAATAGAGAGGGAAGCAATCAGCCCCAGCATTTT. Protein: CASRNREGSNQPQHF.

The gene calls are TRBV2 and TRBJ2-3, with 13 bases matching TRBD2. The germline CDR1 and CDR2 sequences are SNHLY and FYNNEI. This CDR3 region has 16 residues. V was pared by 6 bases and J by 4 bases, with 7 bases of the junction left unmatched. The CDR3 bases are TGTGCCAGCAGCGAGCGACTAGCGGGAGGCGCAGATACGCAGTATTTT. Translated, it gives CASSERLAGGADTQYF.

V usage is TRBV2 and J usage is TRBJ2-4; D unresolved. Trimming stripped 3 bases from V and 4 bases from J, with 4 bases between. This CDR3 region has 12 residues. From germline, CDR1 is SNHLY and CDR2 FYNNEI. The CDR3 is CASSDEKNIQYF. The CDR3, as DNA: TGTGCCAGCAGTGATGAGAAAAACATTCAGTACTTC.

This chain joins TRBV19 and TRBJ1-5; D gene uncertain. Germline-derived CDR1 and CDR2 are LNHDA and SQIVND (reference sequence). This CDR3 contains 13 residues. Trimming shortened V by 9 bases and J by 2 bases, and 11 bases separated the two germline ends. CDR3 bases: TGTGCCAGCCAAGGGAGGGGCAATCAGCCCCAGCATTTT. Its translation: CASQGRGNQPQHF.

The rearrangement joins TRBV7-9 to TRBJ2-5; no clear D gene. Germline lookup yields CDR1 SEHNR and CDR2 FQNEAQ (reference sequence). This CDR3 comprises 14 residues. V dropped 7 bases and J dropped 7 bases, with 19 bases sitting between them. CDR3 amino acids: CASTDLIRVMTQYF. CDR3 sequence (DNA): TGTGCCAGCACCGATCTAATCCGGGTGATGACCCAGTACTTC.

The rearrangement links TRBV6-5 to TRBJ2-7, with 11 bases identical to TRBD2. Germline V gene lookup returns CDR1 MNHEY and CDR2 SVGAGI. There are 14 residues in the CDR3. With 6 bases clipped from V and 2 bases from J, the junction kept 3 bases outside the gene matches. CDR3 sequence: CASRVAGGTYEQYF. In DNA, the CDR3 is TGTGCCAGCAGAGTAGCGGGAGGGACCTACGAGCAGTACTTC.

The V and J genes are TRBV5-1 and TRBJ1-1; D call uncertain. V gave up 0 bases and J gave up 4 bases, with 10 bases separating them. Germline-derived CDR1 and CDR2 are SGHRS and YFSETQ. The CDR3 is 14 residues long. The CDR3 DNA reads as TGCGCCAGCAGCTTGGCCGGGGATCTCACTGAAGCTTTCTTT. Residues: CASSLAGDLTEAFF.

The chain combines TRBV19 with TRBJ1-1; unclear D gene. V shed 7 bases and J shed 3 bases, with 9 bases lying between them. In germline, CDR1 is LNHDA, CDR2 SQIVND (reference sequence). The CDR3 is 12 residues long. The CDR3 DNA reads as TGTGCCAGTACCCCCGGGGACACTGAAGCTTTCTTT. It encodes CASTPGDTEAFF.

The V and J genes are TRBV5-1 and TRBJ2-5; TRBD1 aligns across 7 bases. Germline V gene lookup returns CDR1 SGHRS and CDR2 YFSETQ. V was clipped by 0 bases and J by 4 bases; unmatched bases: 6. The CDR3 contains 15 residues. The CDR3 DNA reads as TGCGCCAGCAGCTTGGCTGGGACAGAAGGAGAGACCCAGTACTTC. It codes for CASSLAGTEGETQYF.

The rearrangement links TRBV19 to TRBJ2-3; TRBD2 aligns across 11 bases. Losses at the gene ends were 5 bases for V and 1 base for J; bases not matched to a gene: 8. CDR1 and CDR2 (germline): LNHDA, SQIVND (reference sequence). This CDR3 is built from 17 residues. The CDR3 spells CASSFQTSGERTDTQYF. In DNA, the CDR3 is TGTGCCAGTAGTTTTCAGACTAGCGGGGAGCGCACAGATACGCAGTATTTT.